This T cell receptor beta chain emerged from a study of cytomegalovirus exposure and HLA in healthy donors. This clone was seen once. The CDR3 runs 15 residues. V was cut by 0 bases and J by 7 bases, with 15 bases left in between. The germline CDR1 and CDR2 sequences are GTSNPN and SVGIG (reference sequence). 60 Vbeta and 13 Jbeta primers were used in PCR. TCRdb keeps only in-frame clones here, not all; method: immunoSEQ multiplex PCR. The sample contains around 140,000 clones, 75% to 90% of which appear only once. The receptor was derived from a woman in her forties or fifties in good health and CMV-seropositive. Material: PBMCs. The chain links TRBV30 to TRBJ2-2; D remains ambiguous. The CDR3 DNA reads as TGTGCCTGGAGTGTTATCGGTCGGTCGGGCGGGGAGCTGTTTTTT. This gives the protein CAWSVIGRSGGELFF.